The sequence of this T cell receptor (beta chain) was determined in a study of Tregs in tolerant kidney transplant recipients. The study, taken as a whole, reports: This study did not directly address biological reproducibility. Some patients' samples used different primers over time, so nucleotide sequences weren't comparable. Few patients were studied, so findings need validation in larger groups.

Related graft donors supplied nonmyeloablative bone marrow transplants, and mixed chimerism was transient. Unstimulated Tregs (CD4+CD25+CD127-) and CD4+CD25- non-Tregs were sorted from PBMCs. Germline assignment: CDR1 MNHEY and CDR2 SMNVEV (reference sequence). This CDR3 spans 16 amino acids. V lost 3 bases to trimming and J lost 6 bases; unmatched junction nucleotides: 6. Worth noting for this clone: Antigen: not known.

Some clones are missing from TCRdb's copy, which holds only in-frame ones; the method was immunoSEQ multiplex PCR. Here the sample spans 20,000 to 25,000 clones, over 70% being singletons. This chain uses TRBV27 with TRBJ1-6, with TRBD1 matching 9 bases. The source material was CD8+ T cells from blood (PBMCs), sampled 6 months after the transplant. The clonotype originates from a human patient who received a combined kidney and bone marrow transplant. Some T cells may have come from the graft donor. In DNA, the CDR3 is TGTGCCAGCAGTTTTCTATTGGGACAGGGTAATTCACCCCTCCACTTT. Amino acids: CASSFLLGQGNSPLHF.